A single sample is the source of the 19 T cell receptor beta chains below, sequenced in a study of blood T cells in healthy people across ages. Using a J-beta primer mix together with a sample-barcoded 5' primer, a second PCR was run for about 6 to 11 cycles. Via MiXCR, TCRdb re-called the 5' RACE reads, giving one row per CDR3 protein. The sample shows more than 900,000 distinct CDR3 sequences, 25% to 30% of them seen only once. The sample was also reused in another study, on T cells of mothers and their children.

What was sequenced was blood. These receptors were collected from a woman between 40 and 50 years old in good health.

Worth noting for this clonotype: This could be a read error, since a much larger clone is one nucleotide away. The V gene is TRBV4-2, the J gene TRBJ1-6, with 8 bases lining up with TRBD1. The V gene's germline CDR1 is LGHNA and CDR2 YNFKEQ. Unmatched junction bases numbered 7, after V lost 8 bases and J lost 7 bases. CDR3 length: 14 residues. The CDR3 DNA is TGTGCCAGCGGGCTACAGGGGGGCAATTCACCCCTCCACTTT. Translating gives CASGLQGGNSPLHF.

The rearrangement links TRBV29-1 to TRBJ2-5; 8 bases fit TRBD1. The J call may be incorrect, as the DNA end agrees better with TRBJ2-7. The CDR3 is 13 residues long. Looked up from germline, CDR1 is SQVTM and CDR2 is ANQGSEA. The CDR3 loop is CSGVGGQGYEQYF. The CDR3 DNA reads TGCAGCGGTGTTGGCGGACAGGGCTACGAGCAGTACTTC.

This clonotype was seen many times. This chain links TRBV20-1 with TRBJ2-1; TRBD2 is a possible D gene (5 bases). V shed 3 bases and J shed 5 bases, with 11 bases lying between them. This CDR3 has 13 amino acids. From germline, CDR1 is DFQATT and CDR2 SNEGSKA (reference sequence). The CDR3 DNA is TGCAGTGCTAGGGCGGGCCTGAACAATGAGCAGTTCTTC. It is translated as CSARAGLNNEQFF.

This clonotype was observed many times. The rearrangement uses TRBV29-1 and TRBJ1-2; D is unclear. Germline V gives CDR1 SQVTM, CDR2 ANQGSEA. The V end was cut by 6 bases, the J end by 3 bases, with 17 bases between. The CDR3 has 14 residues. The chain's CDR3 is CSVERVGNDYGYTF. Here the CDR3 DNA reads TGCAGCGTGGAAAGAGTGGGGAACGACTATGGCTACACCTTC.

For the CDR3, the DNA is TGTGCCAGCAGTTCCGGGACAGGCTACGAAGGGCAGTACTTC. This translates into CASSSGTGYEGQYF. The chain joins TRBV27 to TRBJ2-7; 8 bases agree with TRBD1. Germline V lookup: CDR1 MNHEY, CDR2 SMNVEV (reference sequence). This CDR3 has 14 amino acids. The junction had 11 bases not matched to a gene; V was cut back by 4 bases and J by 9 bases.

This clonotype turned up a few times. J is TRBJ1-5 and V is TRBV19; 8 positions agree with TRBD1. The V gene end was trimmed by 1 base and the J gene end by 2 bases; junction bases not matched to a gene: 4. Germline CDR1 reads LNHDA; CDR2 reads SQIVND (reference sequence). The CDR3 is made up of 16 amino acids. Written as DNA, the CDR3 is TGTGCCAGTAGTATAGTAGTGACAGGGGGCAATCAGCCCCAGCATTTT. Encoded protein: CASSIVVTGGNQPQHF.

This clonotype was detected many times. This may stem from a read error, because a much larger clone lies one nucleotide away. The V call is TRBV29-1, the J call TRBJ2-1; no definite D call. The J call may be wrong; the DNA end is better matched by TRBJ2-7. The germline gives CDR1 SQVTM, CDR2 ANQGSEA. The CDR3 totals 13 residues. In DNA form, the CDR3 reads TGCAGCCTAAGACTTTACTCCTACAATGAGCAGTACTTC. As protein: CSLRLYSYNEQYF.

With regard to this clonotype: A single base separates this from a much larger clone, so it may be a read error. V is TRBV7-2 and J is TRBJ1-2; D unclear. The CDR3 is made up of 14 amino acids. The ends were cut back, 4 bases at V and 8 bases at J, with 17 bases in the middle. CDR1 SGHTA and CDR2 FQGNSA come from the germline V gene. CDR3 nucleotides: TGTGCCAGCAGCTCTCCGCCGAGGGCGCGGGGCTACACCTTC. Translating it yields CASSSPPRARGYTF. Supplemented by reference TRBV7-2 and TRBJ1-2, the full variable domain reads GAGVSQSPSNKVTEKGKDVELRCDPISGHTALYWYRQSLGQGLEFLIYFQGNSAPDKSGLPSDRFSAERTGGSVSTLTIQRTQQEDSAVYLCASSSPPRARGYTFGSGTRLTVV.

This clonotype was seen many times. The chain couples TRBV9 to TRBJ1-2; no clear D. The CDR3 contains 13 residues. In germline, CDR1 is SGDLS, CDR2 YYNGEE. Trimming took 0 bases from V and 4 from J, leaving 7 bases between them. CDR3 sequence: CASSVDSLYGYTF. The CDR3, as DNA: TGTGCCAGCAGCGTAGACAGCCTCTATGGCTACACCTTC.

This clonotype was observed a handful of times. The rearrangement links TRBV20-1 to TRBJ1-1; no firm D call. The CDR3 contains 13 residues. Per the germline V gene, CDR1 is DFQATT and CDR2 is SNEGSKA (reference sequence). The ends were cut back, 3 bases at V and 2 bases at J, with 10 bases in the middle. CDR3: CSASGPANTEAFF. The CDR3 DNA is TGCAGTGCTAGTGGGCCAGCAAACACTGAAGCTTTCTTT.

A few counts support this clonotype. The chain links TRBV4-2 to TRBJ2-1; D might be TRBD1 (5 bases). The CDR3 covers 14 residues. The germline V and J ends were trimmed by 1 base and 9 bases, with 13 bases remaining between them. CDR1 is LGHNA, CDR2 YNFKEQ, per germline. Here the CDR3 DNA reads TGTGCCAGCAGCCAAGTACAGGTAGAGCGTGAGCAGTTCTTC. Its protein product is CASSQVQVEREQFF.

This clonotype was detected many times. Compared with germline, one end of the junction differs, possibly owing to a read error. V and J are TRBV3-1 and TRBJ1-2, with TRBD1 matching 9 bases. This CDR3 region has 14 residues. CDR1 is LGHDT and CDR2 is YNNKEL in the germline V gene (reference sequence). In nucleotides, the CDR3 is TGCGCCAGCAGCCAAGATCGACAGGGGGGTGGCTACACCTTC. The encoded protein is CASSQDRQGGGYTF.

At least ten counts were recorded for this clonotype. The chain links TRBV12-3 or TRBV12-4 to TRBJ2-7, with D perhaps matching TRBD1 (6 bases). V lost 6 bases, J lost 6 bases, and 18 bases lay in between. The CDR3 is made up of 14 amino acids. CDR3 in amino acids: CASRASRGIGEQYF. The CDR3 bases are TGTGCCAGCAGGGCCTCCAGGGGAATAGGCGAGCAGTACTTC.

In its sample, this clonotype was seen many times. This chain links TRBV11-1 with TRBJ1-4; weak D call: TRBD1 (6 bases). Germline loops: CDR1 SGHAT, CDR2 FQDESV (reference sequence). The CDR3 totals 18 residues. V was shortened by 5 bases and J by 2 bases, with 21 bases between the two germline ends. The CDR3 is CASSPHGQTPGTNEKLFF. CDR3 in DNA: TGTGCCAGCAGCCCGCACGGACAGACCCCTGGGACTAATGAAAAACTGTTTTTT.

V and J are TRBV2 and TRBJ2-4; no definite D call. V lost 7 bases and J lost 4, with 23 bases in between. The CDR3 length is 17 residues. CDR1 and CDR2 from the germline V gene are SNHLY and FYNNEI. As DNA, the CDR3 is TGTGCCAGCACTTACCTTGAGGTAGCAGGTACTAAAAACATTCAGTACTTC. Translated: CASTYLEVAGTKNIQYF.

As concerns this clonotype: An end of the junction does not agree with germline; a read error may underlie this. V gene TRBV27 combines with J gene TRBJ2-1, with 9 bases that match TRBD2. CDR3 length: 15 amino acids. From germline, CDR1 is MNHEY and CDR2 SMNVEV (reference sequence). CDR3 DNA sequence: TGTACCAGCAGTTTTGTAGGCGGGGGGGCGGATGAGCAGTTCTTC. Encoded protein: CTSSFVGGGADEQFF.

CDR3 protein: CASSKGGGNYGYTF. In nucleotides, the CDR3 is TGTGCCAGCAGTAAAGGAGGAGGGAACTATGGCTACACCTTC. J is TRBJ1-2 and V is TRBV4-2; D remains unclear. Germline V gives CDR1 LGHNA, CDR2 YNFKEQ. V was shortened by 6 bases and J by 2 bases, with 13 bases between the two germline ends. This CDR3 is 14 amino acids long.

V and J are TRBV27 and TRBJ1-4; possibly TRBD1 for D (6 bases). The germline V gene has CDR1 MNHEY and CDR2 SMNVEV (reference sequence). The CDR3 has 15 amino acids. V lost 6 bases and J lost 8, with 19 bases in between. The CDR3 DNA reads as TGTGCCAGCAGCTCATTTGGGCAGGGGATGGAAAAACTGTTTTTT. Its protein product is CASSSFGQGMEKLFF.

A remark on this clonotype: One junction end does not reproduce the germline sequence, and a read error may be involved. The chain joins TRBV3-1 to TRBJ2-4, with TRBD2 matching over 7 bases. Germline lookup yields CDR1 LGHDT and CDR2 YNNKEL (reference sequence). The CDR3 is made up of 15 amino acids. The CDR3 bases are TGTACCAGCAGCTTGGGACTACCTTCCTACAATGAGCAGTACTTC. This sequence encodes CTSSLGLPSYNEQYF. Together with reference TRBV3-1 and TRBJ2-4, the CDR3 gives the full variable domain: DTAVSQTPKYLVTQMGNDKSIKCEQNLGHDTMYWYKQDSKKFLKIMFSYNNKELIINETVPNRFSPKSPDKAHLNLHINSLELGDSAVYFCTSSLGLPSYNEQYFGAGTRLSVL.